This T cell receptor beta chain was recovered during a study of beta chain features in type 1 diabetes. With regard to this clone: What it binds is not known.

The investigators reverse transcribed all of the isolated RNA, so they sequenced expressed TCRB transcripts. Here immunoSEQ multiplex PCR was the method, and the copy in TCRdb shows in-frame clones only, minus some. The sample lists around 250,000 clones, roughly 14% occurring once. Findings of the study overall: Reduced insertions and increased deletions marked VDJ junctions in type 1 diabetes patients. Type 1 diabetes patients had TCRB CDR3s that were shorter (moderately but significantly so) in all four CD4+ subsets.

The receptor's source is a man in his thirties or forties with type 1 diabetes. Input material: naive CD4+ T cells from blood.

DNA of the CDR3: TGTGCCAGCTCACCACCGGGACTAGCGGGATTACACGGGGAGCTGTTTTTT. This codes for CASSPPGLAGLHGELFF. The chain is built from TRBV18 and TRBJ2-2, with 13 bases fitting TRBD2. CDR1 and CDR2 (germline): KGHSH, LQKENI. This CDR3 has 17 amino acids. The V segment lost 0 bases and the J segment 7 bases; nucleotides outside the gene matches: 5.